The 11 T cell receptor beta chains given below trace back to one sample, sequenced in a study of Graves' ophthalmopathy and Graves' hyperthyroidism. RNA transcripts were the source from which TCR beta CDR3 regions were amplified. HTBI-primed first-round RT-PCR preceded second-round multiplex PCR. TCRdb redid the calling of the multiplex PCR reads with MiXCR, one entry per CDR3 protein. The table has 200,000 to 250,000 distinct CDR3 sequences, 20% to 25% seen once. Sequencing was carried out using peripheral blood. Every receptor here comes from a woman aged 45 to 65 with Graves' ophthalmopathy.

The sample holds many counts of this clonotype. This chain links TRBV4-1 with TRBJ2-7, with TRBD2 matching 9 bases. CDR1 and CDR2 from the germline V gene are MGHRA and YSYEKL. V dropped 1 base and J dropped 6; count of bases not matched to a gene: 13. The CDR3 contains 17 residues. CDR3 residues: CASSQANMGAGGSEQYF. Here the CDR3 DNA reads TGCGCCAGCAGCCAAGCCAATATGGGAGCGGGAGGAAGCGAGCAGTACTTC.

This clonotype was counted many times. This chain links TRBV27 with TRBJ2-5, with TRBD2 matching 12 bases. V lost 3 bases to trimming and J lost 5 bases; unmatched junction nucleotides: 7. The CDR3 is 16 residues long. Germline V gene sequence: CDR1 MNHEY, CDR2 SMNVEV (reference sequence). CDR3 sequence reads: CASSFLASGRVETQYF. In nucleotides, the CDR3 is TGTGCCAGCAGTTTCTTGGCTAGCGGGAGGGTGGAGACCCAGTACTTC.

This clonotype is medium-sized within its sample. The chain employs TRBV6-5 and TRBJ2-7, with a weak D call TRBD1 (5 bases). V was cut by 0 bases and J by 4 bases, with 10 bases left in between. The germline CDR1 and CDR2 sequences are MNHEY and SVGAGI. The CDR3 is made up of 14 amino acids. Written as DNA, the CDR3 is TGTGCCAGCAGTTACTCGCCCCAGGGATACGAGCAGTACTTC. Translating gives CASSYSPQGYEQYF.

This clonotype was counted a few times. V is TRBV12-3 or TRBV12-4 and J is TRBJ1-2; the D is unclear. The V end lost 3 bases, the J end lost 4 bases, and 12 bases lay between the germline ends. The CDR3 is made up of 14 amino acids. CDR3 DNA: TGTGCCAGCAGTTTTCACGGTGACTTCTATGGCTACACCTTC. Its protein product is CASSFHGDFYGYTF.

This rearrangement joins TRBV27 to TRBJ2-7; D gene ambiguous. CDR3 length equals 15 residues. V lost 6 bases to trimming and J lost 2 bases, with 17 bases between them. Looked up from germline, CDR1 is MNHEY and CDR2 is SMNVEV (reference sequence). The CDR3 here is CASSPDKAFTYEQYF. CDR3 DNA sequence: TGTGCCAGCAGCCCCGACAAGGCCTTTACCTACGAGCAGTACTTC.

This clonotype showed up just a few times. V gene TRBV4-1 combines with J gene TRBJ1-2; D remains ambiguous. The CDR3 totals 16 residues. The V gene lost 0 bases and the J gene lost 5 bases, with 16 bases spanning the gap. From germline, CDR1 is MGHRA and CDR2 YSYEKL. The CDR3 nucleotides read TGCGCCAGCAGCCAAGAGGCAACCAGGACGGAATATGGCTACACCTTC. Translated: CASSQEATRTEYGYTF.

This clonotype was seen a few times. The gene calls are TRBV18 and TRBJ2-7, with a weak D call TRBD2 (6 bases). Trimming took off 3 bases at V and 2 bases at J, with 17 bases between the two ends. Germline-derived CDR1 and CDR2 are KGHSH and LQKENI. There are 16 residues in the CDR3. The CDR3 DNA reads as TGTGCCAGCTCACCCGGGGGATACGGGGATACCTACGAGCAGTACTTC. It translates to CASSPGGYGDTYEQYF.

This chain links TRBV10-3 with TRBJ2-7; D is tentatively TRBD1 or TRBD2 (6 bases each). This CDR3 contains 14 residues. The germline CDR1 and CDR2 sequences are ENHRY and SYGVKD. The V and J ends lost 4 bases and 6 bases respectively, with 16 bases between them. CDR3 amino acids: CAISGGGPGAEQYF. In nucleotides, the CDR3 is TGTGCCATCAGTGGTGGGGGGCCAGGGGCCGAGCAGTACTTC.

This clonotype showed up many times. This rearrangement joins TRBV6-4 to TRBJ2-7; 9 positions match TRBD1. Germline-derived CDR1 and CDR2 are MRHNA and SNTAGT. V shed 6 bases and J 2 bases; nucleotides not matched to a gene: 14. The CDR3 covers 17 residues. CDR3 sequence (DNA): TGTGCCAGCAGGGGAGATTTTGGACAGGGGAAGACCTACGAGCAGTACTTC. Protein: CASRGDFGQGKTYEQYF.

This clonotype occurred many times. This chain uses TRBV11-2 with TRBJ1-1, with D unclear. CDR3 length: 14 residues. The V gene's germline CDR1 is SGHAT and CDR2 FQNNGV. V lost 0 bases, J lost 7 bases, and 12 bases lay in between. The CDR3 nucleotides are TGTGCCAGCAGCTTAGATTTGTGGGGAGTTGAAGCTTTCTTT. Its translation is CASSLDLWGVEAFF. Filled out from reference TRBV11-2 and TRBJ1-1, the complete variable domain reads EAGVAQSPRYKIIEKRQSVAFWCNPISGHATLYWYQQILGQGPKLLIQFQNNGVVDDSQLPKDRFSAERLKGVDSTLKIQPAKLEDSAVYLCASSLDLWGVEAFFGQGTRLTVV.

This clonotype was recorded at least ten times. The rearrangement links TRBV11-2 to TRBJ1-2; the D gene is possibly TRBD1 (5 bases). There are 17 residues in the CDR3. The V gene's germline CDR1 is SGHAT and CDR2 FQNNGV. Deletions cut 5 bases from V and 4 bases from J, with 23 bases between. CDR3 nucleotide sequence: TGTGCCAGCAGCCCCACTCTTTCTAGTGAGGGGTCCTATGGCTACACCTTC. It codes for CASSPTLSSEGSYGYTF.